A selection of T cell receptor beta chains follows, all from one sample in a study of blood T cell repertoires in COVID-19. Method: immunoSEQ multiplex PCR; TCRdb's copy keeps in-frame clones and lacks some. The sample shows 200,000 or so clones, around nine tenths of them seen only once. The sample taken for sequencing was peripheral blood. The source is a man between 65 and 85 years old with active or convalescent COVID-19. Both conserved end residues are part of each CDR3. The D gene is left open where the match is weak. Some rows have no size entry. The others give once, few or many, or a class for an expanded clone.

abundance	d_gene	v_gene	j_gene	CDR3aa	CDR3nt
NA	NA	TRBV4-1	TRBJ2-5	CASSQGSGVGYQETQYF	TGCGCCAGCAGCCAAGGCTCAGGGGTGGGGTACCAAGAGACCCAGTACTTC
NA	TRBD1	TRBV5-1	TRBJ2-3	CASSPSRDRFTDTQYF	TGCGCCAGCAGCCCTTCTCGGGACAGGTTCACAGATACGCAGTATTTT
once	NA	TRBV28	TRBJ2-2	CASSPGGRGDVGELFF	TGTGCCAGCAGTCCAGGCGGCAGGGGGGATGTCGGGGAGCTGTTTTTT
NA	TRBD1	TRBV18	TRBJ1-1	CASSPVQGQGAEAFF	TGTGCCAGCTCACCAGTACAGGGGCAGGGGGCTGAAGCTTTCTTT
few	NA	TRBV29-1	TRBJ2-3	CSVNTGTSTDTQYF	TGCAGCGTAAATACCGGGACTAGCACAGATACGCAGTATTTT
NA	NA	TRBV2	TRBJ1-2	CASSEARVGSYGYTF	TGTGCCAGCAGTGAAGCGAGGGTTGGAAGCTATGGCTACACCTTC
once	TRBD1	TRBV29-1	TRBJ1-2	CSVGSWGQANYGYTF	TGCAGCGTTGGGTCTTGGGGACAGGCGAACTATGGCTACACCTTC
NA	TRBD2	TRBV5-6	TRBJ2-7	CASSLSGSSYEQYF	TGTGCCAGCAGCCTTAGCGGGAGCTCCTACGAGCAGTACTTC
NA	NA	TRBV10-3	TRBJ1-1	CASVVGATMNTEAFF	TGTGCCAGCGTCGTAGGGGCAACGATGAACACTGAAGCTTTCTTT
NA	NA	TRBV4-1	TRBJ2-3	CASSQDFWPLTDTQYF	TGCGCCAGCAGCCAAGATTTCTGGCCCCTCACAGATACGCAGTATTTT
NA	TRBD1	TRBV29-1	TRBJ1-2	CSVMGTDFYGYTF	TGCAGCGTGATGGGGACAGACTTCTATGGCTACACCTTC
NA	NA	TRBV28	TRBJ1-4	CASKAGFEATNEKLFF	TGTGCCAGCAAAGCGGGGTTCGAAGCAACTAATGAAAAACTGTTTTTT
NA	NA	TRBV28	TRBJ2-7	CASGTNYEQYF	TGTGCCAGCGGGACAAACTACGAGCAGTACTTC
NA	NA	TRBV6-5	TRBJ2-5	CASSIGETQYF	TGTGCCAGCAGTATCGGGGAGACCCAGTACTTC
NA	TRBD1	TRBV14	TRBJ1-2	CASSQRDSSTRGYTF	TGTGCCAGCAGCCAGCGGGACAGTTCAACGCGTGGCTACACCTTC
NA	TRBD2	TRBV6-5	TRBJ2-3	CASTMVAGAADTQYF	TGTGCCAGCACCATGGTAGCGGGGGCCGCAGATACGCAGTATTTT
NA	TRBD2	TRBV20-1	TRBJ2-3	CSASPGLAGEGDTQYF	TGCAGTGCTAGTCCGGGACTAGCGGGAGAGGGGGATACGCAGTATTTT
NA	NA	TRBV30	TRBJ2-7	CAWRVGGSYEQYF	TGTGCCTGGAGGGTAGGAGGCTCCTACGAGCAGTACTTC
NA	TRBD1	TRBV19	TRBJ2-7	CASSPGQGADEQYF	TGTGCCAGTAGTCCCGGACAGGGGGCGGACGAGCAGTACTTC
NA	NA	TRBV28	TRBJ2-3	CASSFQADKTDTQYF	TGTGCCAGCAGTTTTCAGGCAGACAAAACAGATACGCAGTATTTT
NA	TRBD1	TRBV29-1	TRBJ1-2	CSVGGTGNYGYTF	TGCAGCGTCGGGGGGACAGGGAACTATGGCTACACCTTC
NA	TRBD2	TRBV6-2/TRBV6-3	TRBJ2-3	CASSSLPTSGNPDTQYF	TGTGCCAGCAGTTCCCTCCCGACTAGCGGGAACCCAGATACGCAGTATTTT
NA	NA	TRBV21-1	TRBJ2-7	CASSLRGRYEQYF	TGTGCCAGCAGCCTAAGGGGTCGATACGAGCAGTACTTC
NA	NA	TRBV6-2/TRBV6-3	TRBJ2-5	CASSYSTGETQYF	TGTGCCAGCAGTTACTCGACAGGAGAGACCCAGTACTTC
NA	TRBD1	TRBV20-1	TRBJ2-5	CSASKERQGSRQETQYF	TGCAGTGCTAGTAAAGAGCGACAGGGGTCACGACAAGAGACCCAGTACTTC
NA	NA	TRBV12-5	TRBJ1-2	CASGFQGHYGYTF	TGTGCTAGTGGTTTCCAGGGTCACTATGGCTACACCTTC
few	NA	TRBV6-5	TRBJ2-3	CASSFLRHIGTDTQYF	TGTGCCAGCAGTTTCCTACGACACATCGGCACAGATACGCAGTATTTT
NA	TRBD1	TRBV6-2/TRBV6-3	TRBJ2-6	CASSPRDRGFGLSGANVLTF	TGTGCCAGCAGCCCCAGGGACAGGGGTTTCGGTTTGTCTGGGGCCAACGTCCTGACTTTC
NA	NA	TRBV12-3/TRBV12-4	TRBJ1-5	CATSVGGNQPQHF	TGTGCCACGTCAGTCGGGGGCAATCAGCCCCAGCATTTT
NA	TRBD1	TRBV5-1	TRBJ2-1	CASSPGTVGDNEQFF	TGCGCCAGCAGCCCCGGGACAGTTGGGGACAATGAGCAGTTCTTC
NA	TRBD1	TRBV6-2/TRBV6-3	TRBJ2-1	CASSYSAGGEQFF	TGTGCCAGCAGTTACTCGGCAGGGGGTGAGCAGTTCTTC
few	NA	TRBV15	TRBJ1-2	CATSADRGDGYTF	TGTGCCACCTCGGCCGACAGAGGTGATGGCTACACCTTC
NA	TRBD1	TRBV30	TRBJ1-4	CALRPDREKLFF	TGTGCCTTACGTCCGGACAGGGAAAAACTGTTTTTT
NA	TRBD2	TRBV4-3	TRBJ2-3	CASSQDRLAGMGTDTQYF	TGCGCCAGCAGCCAAGACAGACTAGCGGGAATGGGCACAGATACGCAGTATTTT